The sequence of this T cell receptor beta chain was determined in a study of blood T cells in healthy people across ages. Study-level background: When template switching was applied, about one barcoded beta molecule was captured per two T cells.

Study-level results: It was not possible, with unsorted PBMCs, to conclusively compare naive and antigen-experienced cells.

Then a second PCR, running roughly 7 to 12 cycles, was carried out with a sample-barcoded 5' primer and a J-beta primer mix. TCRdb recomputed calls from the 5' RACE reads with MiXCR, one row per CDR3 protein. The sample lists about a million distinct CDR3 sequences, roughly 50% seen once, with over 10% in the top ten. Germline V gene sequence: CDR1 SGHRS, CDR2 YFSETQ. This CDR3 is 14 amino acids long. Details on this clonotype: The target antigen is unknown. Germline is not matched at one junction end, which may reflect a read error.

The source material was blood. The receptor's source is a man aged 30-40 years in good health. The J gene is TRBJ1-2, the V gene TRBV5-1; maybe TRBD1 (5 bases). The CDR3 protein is CASSLESAGCGCTF. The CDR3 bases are TGCGCCAGCAGCTTGGAATCGGCAGGGTGTGGCTGCACCTTC.